The rows below give T cell receptor beta chains drawn from one sample of a study of T cell responses to AZD1222 COVID-19 vaccine. Assay used: immunoSEQ multiplex PCR; TCRdb lists only in-frame clones, some missing. This repertoire shows about 220,000 clones, approximately 94% found once; its top ten account for roughly 0.99%. This specimen consisted of peripheral blood, obtained on day 0 of MenACWY control vaccination. The receptor source for this set is an adult in good health. Each CDR3 is given with its conserved first and last residue. D genes are given only for firm matches. Some rows mark clone size as missing; the rest say once, few, many or name a class of expanded clone.

>NA|TRBJ1-1|NA|TRBV19
TGTGCCAGTAGTATTCGGGTAGGGGACCTTGGTCGGAGCACTGAAGCTTTCTTT
CASSIRVGDLGRSTEAFF
>NA|TRBJ2-7|NA|TRBV6-5
TGTGCCAGCAGCTTGAGGGAGGCGGATGACGAGCAGTACTTC
CASSLREADDEQYF
>NA|TRBJ1-2|NA|TRBV7-9
TGTGCCAGCAGCTTGGCCGGGGGAAAAGGCGGCTACACCTTC
CASSLAGGKGGYTF
>NA|TRBJ2-7|NA|TRBV2
TGTGCCAGCAGTGAACTGGGGTACGAGCAGTACTTC
CASSELGYEQYF
>NA|TRBJ1-1|TRBD1|TRBV18
TGTGCCAGCTCACCCACAGGGGCCCGGAATGGGAACACTGAAGCTTTCTTT
CASSPTGARNGNTEAFF
>NA|TRBJ1-1|NA|TRBV7-8
TGTGCCAGCAGAAAAGGGGTGAACACTGAAGCTTTCTTT
CASRKGVNTEAFF
>NA|TRBJ1-4|TRBD1|TRBV25-1
TGTGCCAGCAGTGCCTCACCGGGACAGGGTGACGAAAAACTGTTTTTT
CASSASPGQGDEKLFF
>NA|TRBJ1-6|NA|TRBV18
TGTGCCAGCTCACCAGGAGGTTTCGGGTCACCCCTCCACTTT
CASSPGGFGSPLHF
>NA|TRBJ1-1|NA|TRBV2
TGTGCCAGCAGTGAACGCGGTTACACTGAAGCTTTCTTT
CASSERGYTEAFF
>NA|TRBJ2-1|NA|TRBV6-4
TGTGCCAGCAGCCCGTACTGTGAGCAGTTCTTC
CASSPYCEQFF
>NA|TRBJ1-1|NA|TRBV6-5
TGTGCCACCACCCCAGGGGCTGGCACTGAAGCTTTCTTT
CATTPGAGTEAFF
>NA|TRBJ2-7|TRBD1|TRBV5-8
TGTGCCAGCAACCTCCGACAGGGGCCGTACGAGCAGTACTTC
CASNLRQGPYEQYF
>few|TRBJ1-5|NA|TRBV19
TGTGCCAGTAGTATGAATAGGGGAAGCAATCAGCCCCAGCATTTT
CASSMNRGSNQPQHF
>once|TRBJ1-1|TRBD1|TRBV7-3
TGTGCCAGCAGCCCGGGGACAGGGAGCACTGAAGCTTTCTTT
CASSPGTGSTEAFF
>NA|TRBJ1-1|NA|TRBV7-9
TGTGCCAGCAGCCCCGGACACCTCAACACTGAAGCTTTCTTT
CASSPGHLNTEAFF
>NA|TRBJ2-1|NA|TRBV2
TGTGCCAGCAGCGAGGGGGAGGCAGGCAATGAGCAGTTCTTC
CASSEGEAGNEQFF
>once|TRBJ1-2|TRBD1|TRBV24-1
TGTGCCACCAGTGACCCAGGTCGGACAGGGAAGGGTGGCTACACCTTC
CATSDPGRTGKGGYTF
>NA|TRBJ2-3|NA|TRBV10-3
TGTGCCATCAGTGGAGGAGATACGCAGTATTTT
CAISGGDTQYF
>NA|TRBJ2-5|TRBD1|TRBV6-2/TRBV6-3
TGTGCCAGCAGTTACTCCCGGACAGGGGAGACCCAGTACTTC
CASSYSRTGETQYF
>NA|TRBJ1-6|TRBD1|TRBV4-1
TGCGCCAGCAGCACCGAACAGGGGTTCAATAATTCACCCCTCCACTTT
CASSTEQGFNNSPLHF
>NA|TRBJ1-1|NA|TRBV18
TGTGCCAGCTCACCGTCGAGCACTGGCACTGAAGCTTTCTTT
CASSPSSTGTEAFF
>once|TRBJ2-6|NA|TRBV7-8
TGTGCCAGCAGGAGGCCTGGGGCCAACGTCCTGACTTTC
CASRRPGANVLTF
>NA|TRBJ1-1|TRBD1|TRBV7-2
TGTGCCAGCAGCTTAGTTTTTCAGGGGGCGTTAACTGAAGCTTTCTTT
CASSLVFQGALTEAFF
>NA|TRBJ1-1|NA|TRBV28
TGTGCCAGCAGGCACGCAGGGTCTGGCACTGAAGCTTTCTTT
CASRHAGSGTEAFF
>once|TRBJ1-2|NA|TRBV18
TGTGCCAGCTCAAGCCCGGGACGGAAAAACTATGGCTACACCTTC
CASSSPGRKNYGYTF
>NA|TRBJ1-4|TRBD1|TRBV7-2
TGTGCCAGCAGCTTAGGACAGGGCCAACTGTTTTTT
CASSLGQGQLFF
>NA|TRBJ1-2|TRBD1|TRBV5-1
TGCGCCAGCAGCTATCAGGGGGCGACGTCTAACTATGGCTACACCTTC
CASSYQGATSNYGYTF